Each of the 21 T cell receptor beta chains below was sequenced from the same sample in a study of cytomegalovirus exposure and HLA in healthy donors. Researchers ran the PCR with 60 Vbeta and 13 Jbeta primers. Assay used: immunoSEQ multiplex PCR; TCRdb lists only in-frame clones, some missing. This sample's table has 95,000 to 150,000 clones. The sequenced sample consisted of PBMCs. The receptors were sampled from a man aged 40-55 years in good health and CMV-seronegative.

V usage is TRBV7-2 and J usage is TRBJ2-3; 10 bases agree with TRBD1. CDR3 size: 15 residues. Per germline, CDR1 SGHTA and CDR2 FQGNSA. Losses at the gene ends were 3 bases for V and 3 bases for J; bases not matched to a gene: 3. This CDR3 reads CASSFSGQGTDTQYF. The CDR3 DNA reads TGTGCCAGCAGCTTTTCGGGACAGGGGACAGATACGCAGTATTTT. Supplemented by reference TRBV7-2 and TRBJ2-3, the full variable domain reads GAGVSQSPSNKVTEKGKDVELRCDPISGHTALYWYRQSLGQGLEFLIYFQGNSAPDKSGLPSDRFSAERTGGSVSTLTIQRTQQEDSAVYLCASSFSGQGTDTQYFGPGTRLTVL.

In DNA form, the CDR3 reads TGCGCCAGCAGCCAACCCCCAGGGGGCGGGTTGAACACTGAAGCTTTCTTT. Amino acid sequence: CASSQPPGGGLNTEAFF. This chain links TRBV23-1 with TRBJ1-1; 8 positions agree with TRBD1. TRBV23-1 is known as an ORF, though its function is uncertain. Trimming at V came to 6 bases and at J to 0 bases, leaving 12 bases not matched to a gene. This CDR3 spans 17 amino acids.

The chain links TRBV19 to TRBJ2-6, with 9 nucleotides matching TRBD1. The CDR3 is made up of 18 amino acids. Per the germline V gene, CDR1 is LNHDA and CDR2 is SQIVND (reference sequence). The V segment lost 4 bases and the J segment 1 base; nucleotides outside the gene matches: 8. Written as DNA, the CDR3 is TGTGCCAGTAGTACCAGGGACAGGGTTAGGTCTGGGGCCAACGTCCTGACTTTC. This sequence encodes CASSTRDRVRSGANVLTF. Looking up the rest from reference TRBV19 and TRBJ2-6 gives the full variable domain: DGGITQSPKYLFRKEGQNVTLSCEQNLNHDAMYWYRQDPGQGLRLIYYSQIVNDFQKGDIAEGYSVSREKKESFPLTVTSAQKNPTAFYLCASSTRDRVRSGANVLTFGAGSRLTVL.

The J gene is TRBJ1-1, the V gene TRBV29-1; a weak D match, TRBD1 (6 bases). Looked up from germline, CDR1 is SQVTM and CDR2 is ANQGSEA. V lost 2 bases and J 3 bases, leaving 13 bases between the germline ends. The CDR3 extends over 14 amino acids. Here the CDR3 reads CSVETWGRYTEAFF. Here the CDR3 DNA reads TGCAGCGTTGAAACCTGGGGGCGGTACACTGAAGCTTTCTTT. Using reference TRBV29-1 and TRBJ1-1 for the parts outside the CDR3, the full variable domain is SAVISQKPSRDICQRGTSLTIQCQVDSQVTMMFWYRQQPGQSLTLIATANQGSEATYESGFVIDKFPISRPNLTFSTLTVSNMSPEDSSIYLCSVETWGRYTEAFFGQGTRLTVV.

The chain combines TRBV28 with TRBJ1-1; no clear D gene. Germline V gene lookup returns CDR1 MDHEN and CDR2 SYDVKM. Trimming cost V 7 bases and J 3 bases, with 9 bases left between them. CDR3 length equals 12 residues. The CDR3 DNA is TGTGCCAGCAAGGAGGGCCACACTGAAGCTTTCTTT. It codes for CASKEGHTEAFF.

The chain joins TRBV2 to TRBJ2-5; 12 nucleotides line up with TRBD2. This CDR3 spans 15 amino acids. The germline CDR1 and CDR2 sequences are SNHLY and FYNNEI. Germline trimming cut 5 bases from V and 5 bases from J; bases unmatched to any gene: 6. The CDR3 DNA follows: TGTGCCAGCAGTTCCCTAGCGGGAGGGGGGGAGACCCAGTACTTC. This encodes CASSSLAGGGETQYF.

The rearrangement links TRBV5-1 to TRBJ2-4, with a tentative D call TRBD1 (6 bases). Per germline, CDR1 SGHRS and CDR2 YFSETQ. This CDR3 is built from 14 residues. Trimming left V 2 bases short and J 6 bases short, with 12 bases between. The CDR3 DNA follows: TGCGCCAGCAGCTTTGTCGGACAGACAAACATTCAGTACTTC. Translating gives CASSFVGQTNIQYF.

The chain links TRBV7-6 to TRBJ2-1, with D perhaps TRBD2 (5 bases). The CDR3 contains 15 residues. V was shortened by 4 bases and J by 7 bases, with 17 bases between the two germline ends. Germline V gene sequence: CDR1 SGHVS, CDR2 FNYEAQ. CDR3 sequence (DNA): TGTGCCAGCAGCTCCCTGCGAGGGCCCGGGAATGAGCAGTTCTTC. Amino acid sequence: CASSSLRGPGNEQFF.

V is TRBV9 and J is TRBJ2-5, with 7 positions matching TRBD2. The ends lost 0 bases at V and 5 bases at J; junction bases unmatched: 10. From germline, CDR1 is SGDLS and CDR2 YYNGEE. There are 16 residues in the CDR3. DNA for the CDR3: TGTGCCAGCAGCGTAGGTGGGAGGGACCTGGTTGAGACCCAGTACTTC. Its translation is CASSVGGRDLVETQYF.

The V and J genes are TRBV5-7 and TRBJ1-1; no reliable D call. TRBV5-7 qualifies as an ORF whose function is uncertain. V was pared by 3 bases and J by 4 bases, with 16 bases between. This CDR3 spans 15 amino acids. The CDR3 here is CASSSGRRWGTEAFF. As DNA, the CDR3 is TGTGCCAGCAGCTCTGGACGGAGGTGGGGCACTGAAGCTTTCTTT.

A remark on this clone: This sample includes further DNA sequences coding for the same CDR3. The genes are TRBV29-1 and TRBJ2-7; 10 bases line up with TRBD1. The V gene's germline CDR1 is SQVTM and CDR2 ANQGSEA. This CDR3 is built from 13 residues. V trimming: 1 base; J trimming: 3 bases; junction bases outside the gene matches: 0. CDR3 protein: CSVEGTGGYEQYF. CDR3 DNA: TGCAGCGTTGAAGGGACAGGGGGCTACGAGCAGTACTTC.

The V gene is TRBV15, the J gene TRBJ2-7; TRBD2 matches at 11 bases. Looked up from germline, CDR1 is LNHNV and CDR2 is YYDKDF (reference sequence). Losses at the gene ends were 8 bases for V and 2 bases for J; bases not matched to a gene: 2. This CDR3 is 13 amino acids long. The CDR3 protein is CATRLAGTYEQYF. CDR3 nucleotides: TGTGCCACCCGACTAGCGGGAACCTACGAGCAGTACTTC.

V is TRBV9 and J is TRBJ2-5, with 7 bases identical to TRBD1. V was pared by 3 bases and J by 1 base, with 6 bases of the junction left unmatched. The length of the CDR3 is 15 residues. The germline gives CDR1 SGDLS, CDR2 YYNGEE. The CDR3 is CASSEGQSLQETQYF. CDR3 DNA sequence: TGTGCCAGCAGCGAGGGACAGTCCCTCCAAGAGACCCAGTACTTC.

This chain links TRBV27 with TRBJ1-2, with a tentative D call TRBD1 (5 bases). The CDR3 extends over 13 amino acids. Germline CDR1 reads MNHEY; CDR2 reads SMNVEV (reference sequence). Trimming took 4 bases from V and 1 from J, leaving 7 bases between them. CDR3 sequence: CASSYRSNYGYTF. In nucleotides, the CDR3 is TGTGCCAGCAGTTACAGGAGTAACTATGGCTACACCTTC.

The chain's CDR3 is CASSRGTGRQYF. The CDR3 DNA reads as TGTGCCAGCAGCCGGGGTACCGGTCGCCAGTACTTC. The chain couples TRBV12-1 to TRBJ2-5; the D call TRBD2 from the table was never checked on the DNA. TRBV12-1 is a pseudogene segment. This CDR3 has 12 residues.

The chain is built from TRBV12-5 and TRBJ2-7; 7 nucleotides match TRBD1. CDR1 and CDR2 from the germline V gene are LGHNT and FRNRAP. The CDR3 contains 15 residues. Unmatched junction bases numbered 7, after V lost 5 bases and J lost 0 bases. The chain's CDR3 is CASGPGDRDSYEQYF. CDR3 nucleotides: TGTGCTAGTGGTCCCGGAGACAGGGACTCCTACGAGCAGTACTTC. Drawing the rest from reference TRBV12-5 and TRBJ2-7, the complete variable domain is DARVTQTPRHKVTEMGQEVTMRCQPILGHNTVFWYRQTMMQGLELLAYFRNRAPLDDSGMPKDRFSAEMPDATLATLKIQPSEPRDSAVYFCASGPGDRDSYEQYFGPGTRLTVT.

The CDR3 region has the DNA TGTGCCATCAGGGACTTCAACACTGAAGCTTTCTTT. Translation gives CAIRDFNTEAFF. The gene calls are TRBV10-3 and TRBJ1-1; D unresolved. Germline CDR1 reads ENHRY; CDR2 reads SYGVKD. Trimming removed 6 bases from V and 2 bases from J, with 7 bases in between. This CDR3 spans 12 amino acids.

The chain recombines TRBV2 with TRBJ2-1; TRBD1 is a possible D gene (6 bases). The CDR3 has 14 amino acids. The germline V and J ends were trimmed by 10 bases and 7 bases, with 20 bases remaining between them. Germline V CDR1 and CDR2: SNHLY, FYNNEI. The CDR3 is CAIEPRDKRNEQFF. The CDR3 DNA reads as TGTGCCATCGAGCCCCGGGACAAAAGAAATGAGCAGTTCTTC.

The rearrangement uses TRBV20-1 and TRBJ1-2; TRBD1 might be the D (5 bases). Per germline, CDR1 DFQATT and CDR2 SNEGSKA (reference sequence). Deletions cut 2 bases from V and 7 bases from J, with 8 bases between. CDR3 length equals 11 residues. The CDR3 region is CSARSGGGYTF. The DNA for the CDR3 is TGCAGTGCTAGATCCGGGGGTGGCTACACCTTC.

This chain's CDR3 is CAWSSGETQYF. As DNA, the CDR3 is TGTGCCTGGAGCAGCGGCGAGACCCAGTACTTC. V usage is TRBV30 and J usage is TRBJ2-5; D may be TRBD2 (5 bases). CDR3 size: 11 residues. With 3 bases removed from V and 5 bases from J, the gap between germline ends came to 7 bases. Germline V gene data show CDR1 as GTSNPN and CDR2 as SVGIG (reference sequence).

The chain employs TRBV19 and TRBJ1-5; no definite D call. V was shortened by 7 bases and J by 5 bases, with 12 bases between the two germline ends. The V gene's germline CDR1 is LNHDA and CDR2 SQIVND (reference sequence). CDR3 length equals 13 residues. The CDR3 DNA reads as TGTGCCAGTAATCCGTCCCGGGATCAGCCCCAGCATTTT. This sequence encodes CASNPSRDQPQHF.